Detailed here is one T cell receptor beta chain. This specimen belongs to a study of T cell responses to AZD1222 COVID-19 vaccine. Sequencing was performed with immunoSEQ multiplex PCR; in TCRdb, only in-frame clones are kept and a portion is missing. Here the sample spans some 100,000 clones, about 89% being singletons. The receptor was derived from an adult who received the AZD1222 COVID-19 vaccine. The sample was peripheral blood, taken 28 days after the second AZD1222 dose.

For the CDR3, the DNA is TGTGCCAGCCGCCCAGCCTCTGGAAACACCATATATTTT. This codes for CASRPASGNTIYF. The chain has TRBV12-3 or TRBV12-4 and TRBJ1-3; D is unresolved. V dropped 8 bases and J dropped 0 bases, with 8 bases sitting between them. The CDR3 spans 13 residues.